Listed below are T cell receptor beta chains from one sample, sequenced in a study of blood T cell repertoires in COVID-19. The protocol was immunoSEQ multiplex PCR, while the TCRdb copy is restricted to in-frame clones and leaves out a portion. The sample lists roughly 350,000 clones; approximately 88% were seen once. The specimen sequenced was peripheral blood. The receptors here all came from a woman between 45 and 65 years old with active or convalescent COVID-19. The CDR3 runs from the conserved cysteine through the conserved F or W. D genes are given only for firm matches. Size is stated for part of the rows, as once, few or many counts, or as a class when the clone is expanded.

j_call d_call clone_size v_call cdr3_nt cdr3_aa
TRBJ2-1 TRBD2 NA TRBV19 TGTGCCAGTAGCTCGACTAGCGGGGGGGGAAATGAGCAGTTCTTC CASSSTSGGGNEQFF
TRBJ2-7 NA NA TRBV4-3 TGCGCCAGCAGCCAAGAACCGGGCGCGGGGAGAGAGCAGTACTTC CASSQEPGAGREQYF
TRBJ2-1 TRBD1 NA TRBV5-1 TGCGCCAGCATCGGGACAGGGGGCTCCTACAATGAGCAGTTCTTC CASIGTGGSYNEQFF
TRBJ2-5 NA NA TRBV11-2 TGTGCCAGCAGTCACAAAGAGACCCAGTACTTC CASSHKETQYF
TRBJ1-5 NA NA TRBV25-1 TGTGCCAGCAGTGAACCTTATAGCAATCAGCCCCAGCATTTT CASSEPYSNQPQHF
TRBJ1-3 NA NA TRBV9 TGTGCCAGCAGCGTAGTAGCAGGAAACACCATATATTTT CASSVVAGNTIYF
TRBJ1-2 NA NA TRBV28 TGTGCCAGCAGTGCAGGCCGGAGGAGCTATGGCTACACCTTC CASSAGRRSYGYTF
TRBJ1-3 NA NA TRBV3-1/TRBV3-2 TGTGCCAGCAGCCAAGAGTGGCAGGGAAACACCATATATTTT CASSQEWQGNTIYF
TRBJ1-1 NA NA TRBV6-6 TGTGCCAGCAGTAACCGCAGGGACACTGAAGCTTTCTTT CASSNRRDTEAFF
TRBJ2-1 TRBD2 NA TRBV5-1 TGCGCCAGTTGTCTAGCGGGGGGCGACGGGGAGCAGTTCTTC CASCLAGGDGEQFF
TRBJ1-5 NA NA TRBV2 TGTGCCAGCAGCCTCTTTCCAGGGCGAGATCAGCCCCAGCATTTT CASSLFPGRDQPQHF
TRBJ1-5 NA NA TRBV6-2/TRBV6-3 TGTGCCAGCAGTTGGGCAGACCGCAATCAGCCCCAGCATTTT CASSWADRNQPQHF
TRBJ2-7 NA NA TRBV28 TGTGCCAGCAGTTCCGAACAGGGTCTCGAGCAGTACTTC CASSSEQGLEQYF
TRBJ2-3 NA NA TRBV6-5 TGTGCCAGCAGTTACTCGAAAGGAGGGGGCACAGATACGCAGTATTTT CASSYSKGGGTDTQYF
TRBJ2-7 NA NA TRBV5-8 TGTGCCAGCAGCCGGGGGTCTGAGCAGTACTTC CASSRGSEQYF
TRBJ1-6 TRBD1 NA TRBV2 TGTGCCAGCAGTGAGGACAGGGGTCCCCGAAATTCACCCCTCCACTTT CASSEDRGPRNSPLHF
TRBJ1-2 NA NA TRBV4-3 TGCGCCAGCAGCCAAGATTCAGGGATCACTAACTATGGCTACACCTTC CASSQDSGITNYGYTF
TRBJ1-2 NA NA TRBV6-6 TGTGCCAGCAGTTACTACAGCGGGGGAGCTAACTATGGCTACACCTTC CASSYYSGGANYGYTF
TRBJ2-2 TRBD1 NA TRBV5-6 TGTGCCAGCAGCTTGGTAGGGGGCAGAGGCACCGGGGAGCTGTTTTTT CASSLVGGRGTGELFF
TRBJ1-2 TRBD1 NA TRBV19 TGTGCCAGTAGTATAGAGCCCACAGGGGAGGATGGCTACACCTTC CASSIEPTGEDGYTF
TRBJ2-7 TRBD2 NA TRBV24-1 TGTGCCACCAGTGATCGGGAGGGGGAGTACTTC CATSDREGEYF
TRBJ1-1 NA NA TRBV19 TGTGCCAGTAGTAAATCAGGGAACACTGAAGCTTTCTTT CASSKSGNTEAFF
TRBJ1-2 TRBD1 NA TRBV5-4 TGTGCCAGCAGCTTACCGCTTGGGACAGGGTTACATGGCTACACCTTC CASSLPLGTGLHGYTF
TRBJ1-3 NA NA TRBV6-5 TGTGCCAGCAGGATCGACATGGGCATTGGAAACACCATATATTTT CASRIDMGIGNTIYF
TRBJ2-5 TRBD2 NA TRBV19 TGTGCCAGTACGGCTAGCGGGGCCTATGGGGAGACCCAGTACTTC CASTASGAYGETQYF
TRBJ2-3 TRBD2 NA TRBV6-5 TGTGCCAGCAGTTACTTAGCGGGGACAGATACGCAGTATTTT CASSYLAGTDTQYF
TRBJ1-2 TRBD1 NA TRBV7-2 TGTGCCAGCAGCCGTGACAGGGTGGACTATGGCTACACCTTC CASSRDRVDYGYTF
TRBJ1-1 NA NA TRBV7-9 TGTGCCAGCAGCTTAGGAGACACCTCGGTGGCGGAAGCTTTCTTT CASSLGDTSVAEAFF
TRBJ1-6 TRBD1 NA TRBV6-5 TGTGCCAGCAAAACTACAGGGGATGGCTCACCCCTCCACTTT CASKTTGDGSPLHF
TRBJ1-5 NA once TRBV30 TGTGCCTGGAGTGTGTTCGGCAGGAGCAATCAGCCCCAGCATTTT CAWSVFGRSNQPQHF
TRBJ2-3 NA few TRBV24-1 TGTGCCACCAGTTCTACCTCCAGGGGAGATACGCAGTATTTT CATSSTSRGDTQYF
TRBJ1-2 NA NA TRBV11-2 TGTGCCAGCAGCTCGTACAGGGTGTCCAGGAACTATGGCTACACCTTC CASSSYRVSRNYGYTF
TRBJ2-7 NA NA TRBV5-4 TGTGCCAGCAGCTCCGCCGGGACACCCTCCTACGAGCAGTACTTC CASSSAGTPSYEQYF
TRBJ2-7 NA NA TRBV21-1 TGTGCCAGCAGTGGACAGGGGCAGTACTTC CASSGQGQYF
TRBJ2-1 NA NA TRBV14 TGTGCCAGCAGCCAAGGAGCGGGCGGGGTGAGCGAGGAATACAATGAGCAGTTCTTC CASSQGAGGVSEEYNEQFF
TRBJ1-5 NA NA TRBV12-3/TRBV12-4 TGTGCCAGCAGTTTGGGGGGAGATCAGCCCCAGCATTTT CASSLGGDQPQHF
TRBJ1-2 NA NA TRBV24-1 TGTGCCACCACGGGCTATGGCTACACCTTC CATTGYGYTF
TRBJ1-6 NA NA TRBV5-1 TGCGCCAGCAGCTTGAGGTCCAGGGAATCACCCCTCCACTTT CASSLRSRESPLHF
TRBJ2-7 TRBD1 NA TRBV7-2 TGTGCCAGCAGCGTGTTTGGAACGACAGGGGACTCCTACGAGCAGTACTTC CASSVFGTTGDSYEQYF
TRBJ1-5 TRBD1 few TRBV7-9 TGTGCCAGCAGCTCCTCCCTCGACAGGGGTAAAAGTCAGCCCCAGCATTTT CASSSSLDRGKSQPQHF
TRBJ2-5 NA NA TRBV6-5 TGTGCCAGCAGTATACAGGGTCGGGAGACCCAGTACTTC CASSIQGRETQYF
TRBJ1-3 NA few TRBV13 TGTGCCAGCAGCTTTTCAGGGGTCGGAAACACCATATATTTT CASSFSGVGNTIYF
TRBJ1-5 NA NA TRBV19 TGTGCCAGTAGTACGGAGGGGTATGTGCCCCAGCATTTT CASSTEGYVPQHF
TRBJ2-7 TRBD1 NA TRBV7-2 TGTGCCAGCAGCTCCCCCCGGGACAGTACCTACGAGCAGTACTTC CASSSPRDSTYEQYF
TRBJ1-2 NA once TRBV4-3 TGCGCCAGCAGCCAAGCGGGGGTTGGGACTCGGGGCTACACCTTC CASSQAGVGTRGYTF
TRBJ2-5 NA NA TRBV28 TGTGCCAGCTACGTGCCGGGAGACCCCCAGTACTTC CASYVPGDPQYF
TRBJ2-3 NA NA TRBV3-1/TRBV3-2 TGTGCCAGCAGCCAAGATTGCGGGGTTCGGTCTGGCACAGATACGCAGTATTTT CASSQDCGVRSGTDTQYF